This T cell receptor beta chain was obtained from a study of shared clonotypes between healthy human individuals. Germline V CDR1 and CDR2: MNHEY, SMNVEV (reference sequence). The CDR3 consists of 15 residues. V gave up 3 bases and J gave up 5 bases; unmatched junction bases: 8. The naive CD8 subset, CD45RO-negative cells positively selected for CCR7, excluded terminally differentiated effector memory CD45RA+ cells. The protocol was immunoSEQ multiplex PCR, while the TCRdb copy is restricted to in-frame clones and leaves out a portion. The profile shows roughly 2.1 million clones, roughly 91% of them singletons.

This TCR was sampled from a man between 18 and 29 years old in good health. Some clones in this sample may be carry-over from other donors' samples. V and J are TRBV27 and TRBJ2-7; 9 bases align to TRBD2. Specimen: naive CD8+ T cells from PBMCs. CDR3 in DNA: TGTGCCAGCAGTTTTAGTAGCGGGAGTATCGACGAGCAGTACTTC. Protein product: CASSFSSGSIDEQYF.